The clone carrying this T cell receptor (beta chain) was recorded at least ten times. Investigators prepared the TCR beta libraries by applying iRepertoire HTBI primers and Arm-PCR of CDR3 regions. TCRdb itself ran the multiplex PCR reads through MiXCR, one entry per CDR3 protein. The sample shows 400,000 to 500,000 distinct CDR3 sequences, 14% of them seen only once. This sample was taken from a study of regulatory T cells in long-lasting Graves disease. Across the whole study: Graves' cases, newly diagnosed, had used antithyroid drugs under 3 months.

The time point: newly diagnosed GD, antithyroid drugs for less than 3 months. PBMC-derived RNA was used for the TCR library. These same records also appear under a second study, on T cells in Graves' hyperthyroidism and ophthalmopathy. As that study records: The definition of stable Graves' hyperthyroidism was no ophthalmopathy progression within 18 months.

This receptor was taken from a woman aged 45-65 years with Graves disease. Sequencing used peripheral blood mononuclear cells (PBMCs), obtained at new diagnosis, from a patient treated with antithyroid drugs.

This CDR3 reads CASSTRDRVYEQYF. In DNA form, the CDR3 reads TGTGCCAGCTCAACGCGGGACAGGGTCTACGAGCAGTACTTC. This chain joins TRBV18 and TRBJ2-7; 9 bases are a match to TRBD1. CDR3 length: 14 residues. CDR1 and CDR2 from the germline V gene are KGHSH and LQKENI. V was pared by 5 bases and J by 3 bases, with 5 bases of the junction left unmatched. The full variable domain, its missing parts supplied by reference TRBV18 and TRBJ2-7, is NAGVMQNPRHLVRRRGQEARLRCSPMKGHSHVYWYRQLPEEGLKFMVYLQKENIIDESGMPKERFSAEFPKEGPSILRIQQVVRGDSAAYFCASSTRDRVYEQYFGPGTRLTVT.